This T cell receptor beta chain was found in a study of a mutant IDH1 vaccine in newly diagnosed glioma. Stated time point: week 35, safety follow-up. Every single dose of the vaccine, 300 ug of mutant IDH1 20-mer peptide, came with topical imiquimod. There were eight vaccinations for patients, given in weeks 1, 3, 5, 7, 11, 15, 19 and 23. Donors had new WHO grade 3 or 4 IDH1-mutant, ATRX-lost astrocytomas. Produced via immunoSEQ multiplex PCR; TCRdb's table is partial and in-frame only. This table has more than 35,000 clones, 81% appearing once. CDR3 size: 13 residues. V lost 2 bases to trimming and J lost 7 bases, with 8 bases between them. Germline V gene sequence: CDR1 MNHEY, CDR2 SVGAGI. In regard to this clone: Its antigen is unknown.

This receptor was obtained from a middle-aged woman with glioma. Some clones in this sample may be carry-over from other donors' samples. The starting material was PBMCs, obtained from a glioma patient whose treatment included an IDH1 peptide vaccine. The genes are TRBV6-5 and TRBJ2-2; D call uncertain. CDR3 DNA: TGTGCCAGCAGTTACGGGGTGATCGGGGAGCTGTTTTTT. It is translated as CASSYGVIGELFF.